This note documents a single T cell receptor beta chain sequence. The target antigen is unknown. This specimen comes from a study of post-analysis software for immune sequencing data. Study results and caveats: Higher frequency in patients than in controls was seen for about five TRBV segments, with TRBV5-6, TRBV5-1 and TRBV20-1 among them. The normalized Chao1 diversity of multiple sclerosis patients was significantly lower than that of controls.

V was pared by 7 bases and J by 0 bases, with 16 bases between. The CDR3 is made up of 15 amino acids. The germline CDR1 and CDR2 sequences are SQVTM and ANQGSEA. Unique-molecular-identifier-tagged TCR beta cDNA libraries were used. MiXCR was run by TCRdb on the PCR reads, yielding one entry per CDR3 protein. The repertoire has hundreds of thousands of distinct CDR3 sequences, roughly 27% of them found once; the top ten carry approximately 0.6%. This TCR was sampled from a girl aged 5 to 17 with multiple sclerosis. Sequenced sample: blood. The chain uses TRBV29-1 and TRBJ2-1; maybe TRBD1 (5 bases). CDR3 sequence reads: CSASQGQSSYNEQFF. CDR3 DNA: TGCAGCGCTTCTCAGGGTCAGAGCTCCTACAATGAGCAGTTCTTC.